The TCR beta chain described here comes from a study of CD8+CD57+ T cells in acquired aplastic anemia. Whole-study findings and limits: Patients and controls shared around 30 CD8+ CDR3 sequences.

TCR beta VDJ and CDR3 were profiled, and genomic DNA was the template. TCRdb re-analysed the reads in MiXCR, keeping a single row per CDR3 protein. The repertoire holds hundreds of thousands of distinct CDR3 sequences, with around 30% as singletons. Previously, flow cytometry had revealed CD8+CD57+ cell expansion in the patients chosen for sequencing. There was no therapy given to any patient before the blood sampling took place. With regard to this clonotype: Antigen unknown.

The CDR3 has 13 residues. Germline V gene data show CDR1 as SQVTM and CDR2 as ANQGSEA. The V and J ends lost 6 bases and 6 bases respectively, with 15 bases between them. This clonotype was sampled from a human donor with aplastic anemia. The chain joins TRBV29-1 to TRBJ1-5, with D possibly matching TRBD1 (5 bases). The source material was sorted CD4+, CD8+, or CD8+CD57+ T cells (not recorded which) from PBMCs. The CDR3 loop reads CSVGPIGGQPQHF. For the CDR3, the DNA is TGCAGCGTAGGGCCCATTGGGGGTCAGCCCCAGCATTTT.